These 8 T cell receptor beta chains originate from one sample sequenced in a study of cytomegalovirus exposure and HLA in healthy donors. The PCR ran on 60 Vbeta and 13 Jbeta primers. Clones were read by immunoSEQ multiplex PCR, and TCRdb kept only the in-frame ones, dropping some. This sample carries some 110,000 clones, less than 70% of them seen once, and the ten largest clones take about 2.2%. The sequenced material came from PBMCs. These receptors were obtained from a woman under 40 in good health and CMV-seronegative.

The V and J genes are TRBV6-6 and TRBJ2-1, with 7 bases that match TRBD2. The CDR3 length is 14 residues. Germline CDR1 reads MNHNY; CDR2 reads SVGAGI (reference sequence). Unmatched junction bases numbered 6, after V lost 5 bases and J lost 5 bases. CDR3 nucleotide sequence: TGTGCCAGCAGTCGACTAGCAGAGGACAATGAGCAGTTCTTC. It translates to CASSRLAEDNEQFF.

The chain combines TRBV5-1 with TRBJ2-7; no clear D. This CDR3 is 11 amino acids long. Germline V CDR1 and CDR2: SGHRS, YFSETQ. V lost 4 bases to trimming and J lost 3 bases, with 5 bases between them. CDR3 in amino acids: CASSNNYEQYF. The CDR3 DNA reads TGCGCCAGCAGCAACAACTACGAGCAGTACTTC. The whole variable domain, remainder taken from reference TRBV5-1 and TRBJ2-7, is KAGVTQTPRYLIKTRGQQVTLSCSPISGHRSVSWYQQTPGQGLQFLFEYFSETQRNKGNFPGRFSGRQFSNSRSEMNVSTLELGDSALYLCASSNNYEQYFGPGTRLTVT.

In this sample, this clone turned up a few times. This chain connects TRBV7-2 to TRBJ2-7, with TRBD2 as a possible D gene (6 bases). Per the germline V gene, CDR1 is SGHTA and CDR2 is FQGNSA. This CDR3 is built from 15 residues. Trimming left V 2 bases short and J 4 bases short, with 15 bases between. CDR3: CASSLRTGEGYEQYF. In DNA form, the CDR3 reads TGTGCCAGCAGCTTACGGACGGGAGAGGGTTACGAGCAGTACTTC. Variable domain in full (rest from reference TRBV7-2 and TRBJ2-7): GAGVSQSPSNKVTEKGKDVELRCDPISGHTALYWYRQSLGQGLEFLIYFQGNSAPDKSGLPSDRFSAERTGGSVSTLTIQRTQQEDSAVYLCASSLRTGEGYEQYFGPGTRLTVT.

The chain uses TRBV7-9 and TRBJ2-5; D perhaps matches TRBD2 (6 bases). Germline V gene sequence: CDR1 SEHNR, CDR2 FQNEAQ (reference sequence). The CDR3 is 17 amino acids. V dropped 2 bases and J dropped 1 base, with 17 bases sitting between them. The CDR3 nucleotides read TGTGCCAGCAGCTTAAGTCTAGCGCCGGCGTTCCAAGAGACCCAGTACTTC. It translates to CASSLSLAPAFQETQYF.

This clone turned up a few times. The chain has TRBV2 and TRBJ1-2; the D gene is possibly TRBD1 (6 bases). Germline V gene data show CDR1 as SNHLY and CDR2 as FYNNEI. This CDR3 region has 12 residues. Trimming left V 7 bases short and J 6 bases short, with 12 bases between. CDR3 amino acids: CASTEGENGYTF. CDR3 nucleotides: TGTGCCAGCACCGAGGGGGAGAATGGCTACACCTTC.

J is TRBJ2-5 and V is TRBV7-2; D gene unclear. CDR3 size: 14 residues. The V gene's germline CDR1 is SGHTA and CDR2 FQGNSA. Trimming cost V 1 base and J 4 bases, with 10 bases left between them. CDR3 in DNA: TGTGCCAGCAGCTTAGAACGGGTAGGAGAGACCCAGTACTTC. It translates to CASSLERVGETQYF.

The chain is built from TRBV28 and TRBJ1-3; maybe TRBD1 (5 bases). The V and J ends lost 5 bases and 8 bases respectively, with 16 bases between them. The CDR3 loop spans 14 amino acids. Per germline, CDR1 MDHEN and CDR2 SYDVKM. CDR3 residues: CASSGGTSGDTIYF. The CDR3 DNA reads TGTGCCAGCAGTGGAGGGACCTCCGGGGACACCATATATTTT.

In this sample, this clone turned up a few times. The chain links TRBV30 to TRBJ2-7; tentative D call: TRBD1 (6 bases). This CDR3 has 12 amino acids. Trimming removed 1 base at V and 6 bases at J, with 10 bases between. CDR1 and CDR2 from the germline V gene are GTSNPN and SVGIG (reference sequence). The CDR3 DNA is TGTGCCTGGAGTGCACAGGGATCCGAGCAGTACTTC. Translated, it gives CAWSAQGSEQYF.